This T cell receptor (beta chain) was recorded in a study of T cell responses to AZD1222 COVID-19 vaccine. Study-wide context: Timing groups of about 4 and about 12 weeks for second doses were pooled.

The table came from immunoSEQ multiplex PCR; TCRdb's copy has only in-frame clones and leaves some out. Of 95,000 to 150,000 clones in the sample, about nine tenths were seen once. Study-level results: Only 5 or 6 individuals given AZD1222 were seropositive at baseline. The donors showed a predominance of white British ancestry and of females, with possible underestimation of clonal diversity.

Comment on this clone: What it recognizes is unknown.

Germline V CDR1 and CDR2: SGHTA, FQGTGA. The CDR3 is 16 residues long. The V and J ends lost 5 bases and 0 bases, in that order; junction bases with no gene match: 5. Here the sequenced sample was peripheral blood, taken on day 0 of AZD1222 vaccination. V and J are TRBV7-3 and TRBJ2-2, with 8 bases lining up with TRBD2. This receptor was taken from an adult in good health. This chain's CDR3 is CASSPRGGSNTGELFF. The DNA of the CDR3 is TGTGCCAGCAGCCCCCGCGGGGGGTCGAACACCGGGGAGCTGTTTTTT.